This T cell receptor beta chain was captured in a study of T-cell reconstitution after alpha-beta-depleted transplantation in children. There are 15 residues in the CDR3. Looked up from germline, CDR1 is LGHDT and CDR2 is YNNKEL (reference sequence). After removal of 1 base from V and 4 bases from J, the junction contained 3 bases not matched to a gene. It was with unique molecular identifiers that the TCRbeta library was prepared. TCRdb ran MiXCR on the PCR reads and lists one entry per CDR3 protein. This table holds around 370,000 distinct CDR3 sequences, approximately 10% found once. This receptor was obtained from a human donor who donated a stem cell graft to a child with acute lymphoblastic leukemia. This material consisted of PBMCs from the stem cell graft donor, taken from the stem cell graft. This chain joins TRBV3-1 and TRBJ2-4; 8 bases are shared with TRBD2. DNA for the CDR3: TGTGCCAGCAGCCAAGTTGGGACTAGGAAAAACATTCAGTACTTC. Translating it yields CASSQVGTRKNIQYF.